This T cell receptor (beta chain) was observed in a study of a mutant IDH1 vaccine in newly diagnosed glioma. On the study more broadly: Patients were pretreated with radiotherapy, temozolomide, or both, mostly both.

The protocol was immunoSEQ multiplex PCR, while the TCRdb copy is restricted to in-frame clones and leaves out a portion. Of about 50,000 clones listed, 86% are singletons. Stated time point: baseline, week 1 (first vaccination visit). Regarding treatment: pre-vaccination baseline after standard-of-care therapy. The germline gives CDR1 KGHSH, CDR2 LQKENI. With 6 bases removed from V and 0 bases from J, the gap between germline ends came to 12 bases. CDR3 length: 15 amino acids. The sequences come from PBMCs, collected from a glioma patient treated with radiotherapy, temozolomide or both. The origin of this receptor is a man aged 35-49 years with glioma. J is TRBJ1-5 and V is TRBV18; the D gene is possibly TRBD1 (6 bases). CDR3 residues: CASSTGTPSNQPQHF. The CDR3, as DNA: TGTGCCAGCTCGACCGGGACACCTAGCAATCAGCCCCAGCATTTT.